This passage covers 28 T cell receptor beta chains from one sample sequenced in a study of T-cell memory formation after mild COVID-19. One entry per CDR3 protein results from TCRdb running MiXCR on the 5' RACE reads. The sample has about 27,000 distinct CDR3 sequences, roughly 7% seen once. The sequencing input was PBMCs or a T cell subset sorted from them (not recorded which). The source of these receptors is an adult woman who had mild COVID-19 (a few samples of this study predate the infection). Cell type and time point are not known.

This clonotype was detected ten times or more. The chain couples TRBV27 to TRBJ1-1; D may be TRBD1 (5 bases). The CDR3 runs 18 residues. The V end was cut by 3 bases, the J end by 0 bases, with 20 bases between. The germline V gene has CDR1 MNHEY and CDR2 SMNVEV (reference sequence). The CDR3 loop reads CASSFTGGSLIMNTEAFF. CDR3 nucleotide sequence: TGTGCCAGCAGTTTCACCGGGGGGAGCCTTATTATGAACACTGAAGCTTTCTTT.

This clonotype was found many times. The chain combines TRBV5-1 with TRBJ1-4, with 8 nucleotides matching TRBD1. The CDR3 is made up of 14 amino acids. Trimming removed 6 bases from V and 4 bases from J; junction bases left unmatched: 5. Germline V gene lookup returns CDR1 SGHRS and CDR2 YFSETQ. The CDR3 protein is CASTTTGVNEKLFF. CDR3 bases: TGCGCCAGCACCACGACAGGGGTTAATGAAAAACTGTTTTTT.

CDR3 sequence reads: CASSLGLCTDTQYF. In DNA form, the CDR3 reads TGTGCCAGCAGCTTGGGACTTTGCACAGATACGCAGTATTTT. This sequence joins TRBV7-3 and TRBJ2-3; D is perhaps TRBD2 (6 bases). Germline-derived CDR1 and CDR2 are SGHTA and FQGTGA. There are 14 residues in the CDR3. V lost 3 bases, J lost 1 base, and 8 bases lay in between. Together with reference TRBV7-3 and TRBJ2-3, the CDR3 gives the full variable domain: GAGVSQTPSNKVTEKGKYVELRCDPISGHTALYWYRQSLGQGPEFLIYFQGTGAADDSGLPNDRFFAVRPEGSVSTLKIQRTERGDSAVYLCASSLGLCTDTQYFGPGTRLTVL.

This clonotype has at least ten counts. V and J are TRBV6-6 and TRBJ2-7; no clear D gene. CDR1 and CDR2 from the germline V gene are MNHNY and SVGAGI (reference sequence). CDR3 length equals 14 residues. The ends were cut back, 5 bases at V and 6 bases at J, with 17 bases in the middle. The CDR3 here is CASSHGTALVEQYF. In DNA, the CDR3 is TGTGCCAGCAGTCATGGCACAGCCCTGGTCGAGCAGTACTTC.

This clonotype has ten or more counts. This chain links TRBV14 with TRBJ2-7; a possible D gene is TRBD2 (6 bases). Trimming pared 1 base from V and 7 bases from J, leaving 17 bases between. This CDR3 has 15 amino acids. Germline CDR1 SGHDN, CDR2 FVKESK. This CDR3 reads CASSQALRGPGEQYF. DNA of the CDR3: TGTGCCAGCAGCCAAGCTTTGCGGGGCCCTGGAGAGCAGTACTTC.

This clonotype was seen many times. V gene TRBV7-2 combines with J gene TRBJ1-5; 9 bases fit TRBD1. The J segment lost 9 bases and the V segment lost 5 bases, leaving 14 bases of the junction unmatched. CDR1 and CDR2 (germline): SGHTA, FQGNSA. There are 16 residues in the CDR3. CDR3 region: CASSTSPLTGGRPQHF. In nucleotides, the CDR3 is TGTGCCAGCAGCACAAGTCCGCTGACAGGGGGAAGGCCCCAGCATTTT. The variable domain in full, with the rest retrieved from reference TRBV7-2 and TRBJ1-5, is GAGVSQSPSNKVTEKGKDVELRCDPISGHTALYWYRQSLGQGLEFLIYFQGNSAPDKSGLPSDRFSAERTGGSVSTLTIQRTQQEDSAVYLCASSTSPLTGGRPQHFGDGTRLSIL.

This clonotype was recorded at least ten times. The gene calls are TRBV5-1 and TRBJ1-1; D might be TRBD1 (6 bases). This CDR3 has 15 residues. Trimming shortened V by 3 bases and J by 0 bases, and 12 bases separated the two germline ends. The germline gives CDR1 SGHRS, CDR2 YFSETQ. In DNA, the CDR3 is TGCGCCAGCAGCTCAGGACAGCGTGTGAACACTGAAGCTTTCTTT. Protein sequence: CASSSGQRVNTEAFF.

This clonotype was found many times. The chain employs TRBV12-3 or TRBV12-4 and TRBJ1-5, with 10 bases aligning to TRBD1. This CDR3 comprises 16 residues. Trimming took 5 bases from V and 0 from J; bases not matched to a gene: 4. The CDR3 nucleotides are TGTGCCAGCAGTCTTGACAGGGGGCATAGCAATCAGCCCCAGCATTTT. Its translation is CASSLDRGHSNQPQHF.

As to this clonotype: A much more abundant neighbour one base away suggests this may be a read error. The chain recombines TRBV20-1 with TRBJ1-1; a weak D match, TRBD1 (5 bases). Germline V gene sequence: CDR1 DFQATT, CDR2 SNEGSKA (reference sequence). CDR3 length: 15 amino acids. The CDR3 bases are TGCAGTGCAAAGCTCCCCCAGGGTCTGACCACTAAAGCTTTCTTT. It is translated as CSAKLPQGLTTKAFF.

This chain uses TRBV3-1 with TRBJ1-5; no clear D gene. V was trimmed by 0 bases and J by 7 bases, leaving 13 bases between them. The CDR3 covers 15 residues. Germline CDR1 is LGHDT and CDR2 is YNNKEL (reference sequence). DNA of the CDR3: TGTGCCAGCAGCCAAGATGAAGGGTTACAGCAGCCCCAGCATTTT. Translated, it gives CASSQDEGLQQPQHF. The full variable domain, with the rest looked up from reference TRBV3-1 and TRBJ1-5, is DTAVSQTPKYLVTQMGNDKSIKCEQNLGHDTMYWYKQDSKKFLKIMFSYNNKELIINETVPNRFSPKSPDKAHLNLHINSLELGDSAVYFCASSQDEGLQQPQHFGDGTRLSIL.

The sample holds many counts of this clonotype. V usage is TRBV5-5 and J usage is TRBJ2-4; 7 bases line up with TRBD1. Germline CDR1 reads SGHKS; CDR2 reads YYEKEE (reference sequence). V lost 5 bases, J lost 0 bases, and 11 bases stayed unmatched. CDR3 length equals 17 residues. CDR3: CASRTGTVELAKNIQYF. As DNA, the CDR3 is TGTGCCAGCAGAACCGGGACAGTCGAACTAGCCAAAAACATTCAGTACTTC.

This clonotype was detected ten times or more. The chain uses TRBV6-5 and TRBJ1-2; 7 bases fit TRBD1. The CDR3 has 14 amino acids. CDR1 is MNHEY and CDR2 is SVGAGI in the germline V gene. The V segment lost 5 bases and the J segment 4 bases; nucleotides outside the gene matches: 7. CDR3 nucleotides: TGTGCCAGCAGTATTCACCAGGGGGTCTATGGCTACACCTTC. Translating it yields CASSIHQGVYGYTF.

This clonotype was counted ten times or more. This sequence joins TRBV3-1 and TRBJ1-1; D gene ambiguous. The CDR3 is made up of 14 amino acids. The V and J ends lost 2 bases and 1 base respectively, with 8 bases between them. From germline, CDR1 is LGHDT and CDR2 YNNKEL (reference sequence). The CDR3 loop is CASSQREGNTEAFF. CDR3 in DNA: TGTGCCAGCAGCCAAAGGGAGGGGAACACTGAAGCTTTCTTT.

This clonotype was counted ten times or more. The genes are TRBV18 and TRBJ1-6; weak D call: TRBD1 (5 bases). Germline CDR1 and CDR2: KGHSH and LQKENI. Deletions cut 3 bases from V and 10 bases from J, with 13 bases between. CDR3 length: 14 amino acids. The CDR3 nucleotides are TGTGCCAGCTCACCTGGTGACAGTACGTCACCCCTCCACTTT. Protein sequence: CASSPGDSTSPLHF. Based on the CDR3 plus reference TRBV18 and TRBJ1-6, the full variable domain is NAGVMQNPRHLVRRRGQEARLRCSPMKGHSHVYWYRQLPEEGLKFMVYLQKENIIDESGMPKERFSAEFPKEGPSILRIQQVVRGDSAAYFCASSPGDSTSPLHFGNGTRLTVT.

This clonotype came up a few times. The chain recombines TRBV20-1 with TRBJ1-1, with D perhaps TRBD1 (6 bases). The CDR3 is 15 amino acids. The ends were cut back, 6 bases at V and 1 base at J, with 18 bases in the middle. Per the germline V gene, CDR1 is DFQATT and CDR2 is SNEGSKA (reference sequence). The CDR3 sequence is CSAPRPNRENTEAFF. CDR3 nucleotides: TGCAGTGCGCCCAGGCCCAACAGGGAGAACACTGAAGCTTTCTTT.

Ten or more counts support this clonotype. V usage is TRBV5-1 and J usage is TRBJ2-7; D perhaps matches TRBD2 (6 bases). Between the trimmed V and J ends, which lost 4 bases and 2 bases, there was a span of 19 bases. From germline, CDR1 is SGHRS and CDR2 YFSETQ. The CDR3 is 16 amino acids. The CDR3: CASSPGRGGRTYEQYF. The DNA for the CDR3 is TGCGCCAGCAGCCCGGGTCGGGGAGGCAGGACCTACGAGCAGTACTTC. Full variable domain (remainder filled in from reference TRBV5-1 and TRBJ2-7): KAGVTQTPRYLIKTRGQQVTLSCSPISGHRSVSWYQQTPGQGLQFLFEYFSETQRNKGNFPGRFSGRQFSNSRSEMNVSTLELGDSALYLCASSPGRGGRTYEQYFGPGTRLTVT.

This clonotype was detected many times. The chain uses TRBV2 and TRBJ2-5, with TRBD2 matching over 7 bases. CDR1 and CDR2 from the germline V gene are SNHLY and FYNNEI. Germline trimming cut 11 bases from V and 2 bases from J; bases unmatched to any gene: 5. CDR3 size: 12 residues. The CDR3: CAGTGGQETQYF. In DNA, the CDR3 is TGTGCCGGGACGGGGGGTCAAGAGACCCAGTACTTC.

In this sample, this clonotype turned up many times. The chain joins TRBV7-2 to TRBJ2-5; the match to TRBD2 covers 14 bases. The CDR3 extends over 17 amino acids. The V segment lost 5 bases and the J segment 2 bases; nucleotides outside the gene matches: 7. The germline V gene has CDR1 SGHTA and CDR2 FQGNSA. This CDR3 is CASSLGLAGVSQETQYF. The DNA of the CDR3 is TGTGCCAGCAGCCTGGGACTAGCGGGGGTGTCACAAGAGACCCAGTACTTC.

This clonotype was counted at least ten times. This chain joins TRBV12-3 or TRBV12-4 and TRBJ2-4; the match to TRBD2 covers 12 bases. Trimming took 6 bases from V and 7 from J; bases not matched to a gene: 4. This CDR3 comprises 14 residues. CDR3 in amino acids: CASRRGTSGNIQYF. The CDR3 bases are TGTGCCAGCAGACGGGGGACTAGCGGGAACATTCAGTACTTC.

Ten or more counts support this clonotype. V is TRBV6-2 or TRBV6-3 and J is TRBJ2-5, with D unresolved. V was shortened by 7 bases and J by 6 bases, with 27 bases between the two germline ends. The CDR3 has 17 residues. Germline V gene sequence: CDR1 MNHEY, CDR2 SVGEGT. CDR3 protein: CASTSQATVPPKKTQYF. The CDR3, as DNA: TGTGCCAGCACTTCTCAGGCAACAGTACCACCCAAGAAGACCCAGTACTTC.

This clonotype appeared many times. This chain joins TRBV19 and TRBJ2-4, with TRBD1 as a possible D gene (6 bases). The CDR3 runs to 13 residues. V was clipped by 9 bases and J by 1 base, with 10 bases between them. The germline V gene has CDR1 LNHDA and CDR2 SQIVND (reference sequence). Written as DNA, the CDR3 is TGTGCCAGCAACCAGGGGGCCAAAAACATTCAGTACTTC. Its protein is CASNQGAKNIQYF. Full variable domain (missing parts from reference TRBV19 and TRBJ2-4): DGGITQSPKYLFRKEGQNVTLSCEQNLNHDAMYWYRQDPGQGLRLIYYSQIVNDFQKGDIAEGYSVSREKKESFPLTVTSAQKNPTAFYLCASNQGAKNIQYFGAGTRLSVL.

The chain couples TRBV27 to TRBJ1-1; D is undetermined. With 0 bases removed from V and 5 bases from J, the gap between germline ends came to 10 bases. Germline V gene data show CDR1 as MNHEY and CDR2 as SMNVEV (reference sequence). The CDR3 is 14 residues long. This CDR3 reads CASSLSPGGTEAFF. CDR3 sequence (DNA): TGTGCCAGCAGTTTATCTCCGGGAGGGACTGAAGCTTTCTTT.

This clonotype has ten or more counts. The chain links TRBV4-2 to TRBJ2-3, with TRBD2 identical over 12 bases. The CDR3 extends over 16 amino acids. V was clipped by 4 bases and J by 4 bases; unmatched bases: 6. The germline CDR1 and CDR2 sequences are LGHNA and YNFKEQ. In DNA, the CDR3 is TGTGCCAGCAGCCTGGCTAGCGGGAGGGCCTCAGATACGCAGTATTTT. It is translated as CASSLASGRASDTQYF.

This clonotype was observed many times. The chain combines TRBV24-1 with TRBJ2-3; D may correspond to TRBD1 or TRBD2 (5 bases each). This CDR3 has 15 residues. V was trimmed by 3 bases and J by 3 bases, leaving 12 bases between them. Germline CDR1 and CDR2: KGHDR and SFDVKD. The CDR3 DNA sequence: TGTGCCACCAGTGATCAGGGAGAAGGGACAGATACGCAGTATTTT. Translating gives CATSDQGEGTDTQYF.

There are many counts of this clonotype. The J gene is TRBJ2-7, the V gene TRBV15; D is perhaps TRBD1 or TRBD2 (5 bases each). V was trimmed by 6 bases and J by 2 bases, leaving 20 bases between them. Germline lookup yields CDR1 LNHNV and CDR2 YYDKDF (reference sequence). This CDR3 has 16 amino acids. The CDR3: CATSKGAADTTYEQYF. CDR3 DNA sequence: TGTGCCACCAGTAAAGGGGCAGCGGACACGACCTACGAGCAGTACTTC.

This clonotype was seen ten or more times. V usage is TRBV5-1 and J usage is TRBJ2-5, with 8 bases lining up with TRBD2. Germline V lookup: CDR1 SGHRS, CDR2 YFSETQ. V was pared by 0 bases and J by 4 bases, with 8 bases of the junction left unmatched. The CDR3 is 16 amino acids. The CDR3 DNA is TGCGCCAGCAGCTTGGGACCAGCGGGAGTGTTAGAGACCCAGTACTTC. Protein: CASSLGPAGVLETQYF. Variable domain in full (rest from reference TRBV5-1 and TRBJ2-5): KAGVTQTPRYLIKTRGQQVTLSCSPISGHRSVSWYQQTPGQGLQFLFEYFSETQRNKGNFPGRFSGRQFSNSRSEMNVSTLELGDSALYLCASSLGPAGVLETQYFGPGTRLLVL.

This clonotype was observed many times. The chain employs TRBV24-1 and TRBJ1-4; D is possibly TRBD1 (5 bases). Germline V gives CDR1 KGHDR, CDR2 SFDVKD. V lost 2 bases, J lost 8 bases, and 14 bases lay in between. The CDR3 is 15 amino acids. CDR3 in DNA: TGTGCCACCAGTGATTCCCGCGCCAGGGACGAAAAACTGTTTTTT. This translates into CATSDSRARDEKLFF.

This clonotype was seen repeatedly, ten times or more. This chain joins TRBV20-1 and TRBJ2-7, with 7 bases identical to TRBD1. Germline CDR1 and CDR2: DFQATT and SNEGSKA (reference sequence). Trimming cost V 0 bases and J 3 bases; bases outside gene matches: 8. There are 15 residues in the CDR3. The CDR3 DNA reads as TGCAGTGCTAGAGATCAAGAGACAGGGTTCTACGAGCAGTACTTC. Amino acids: CSARDQETGFYEQYF.